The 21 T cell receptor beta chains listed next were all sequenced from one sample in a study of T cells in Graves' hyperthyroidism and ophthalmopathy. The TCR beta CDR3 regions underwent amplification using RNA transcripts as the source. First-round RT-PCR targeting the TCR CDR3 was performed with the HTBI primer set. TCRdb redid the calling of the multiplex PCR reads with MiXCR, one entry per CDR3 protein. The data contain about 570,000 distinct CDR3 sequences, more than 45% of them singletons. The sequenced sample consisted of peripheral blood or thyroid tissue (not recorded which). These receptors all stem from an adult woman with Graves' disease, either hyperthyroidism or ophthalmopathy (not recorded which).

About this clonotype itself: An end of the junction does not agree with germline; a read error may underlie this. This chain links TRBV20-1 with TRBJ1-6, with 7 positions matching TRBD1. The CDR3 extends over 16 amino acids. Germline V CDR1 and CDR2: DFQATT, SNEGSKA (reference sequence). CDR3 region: CSARPRDSTYNSPLHF. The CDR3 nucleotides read TGCAGTGCTAGACCCCGGGACAGCACCTACAATTCACCCCTCCACTTT.

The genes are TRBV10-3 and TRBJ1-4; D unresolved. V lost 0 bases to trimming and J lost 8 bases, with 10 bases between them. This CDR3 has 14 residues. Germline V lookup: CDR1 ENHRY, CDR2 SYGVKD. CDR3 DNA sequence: TGTGCCATCAGTGAGTCAGTGGGAAGCGAAAAACTGTTTTTT. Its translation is CAISESVGSEKLFF.

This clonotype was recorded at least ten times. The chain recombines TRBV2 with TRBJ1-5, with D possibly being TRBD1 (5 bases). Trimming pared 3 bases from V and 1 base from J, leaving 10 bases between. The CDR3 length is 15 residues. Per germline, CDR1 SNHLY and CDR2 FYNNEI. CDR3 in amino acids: CASSEGLSSNQPQHF. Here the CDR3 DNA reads TGTGCCAGCAGTGAGGGGCTTTCGAGCAATCAGCCCCAGCATTTT.

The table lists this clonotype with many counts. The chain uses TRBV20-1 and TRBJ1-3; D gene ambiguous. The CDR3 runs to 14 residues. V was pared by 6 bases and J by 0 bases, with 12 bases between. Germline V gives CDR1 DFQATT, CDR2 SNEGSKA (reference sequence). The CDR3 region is CSASDARSGNTIYF. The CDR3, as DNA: TGCAGTGCGAGCGACGCCCGCTCTGGAAACACCATATATTTT.

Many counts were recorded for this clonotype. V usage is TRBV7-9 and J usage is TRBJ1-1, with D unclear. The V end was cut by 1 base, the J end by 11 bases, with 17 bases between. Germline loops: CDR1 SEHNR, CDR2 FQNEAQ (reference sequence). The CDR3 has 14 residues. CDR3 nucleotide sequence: TGTGCCAGCAGCTTAGTGAGGGAGGTTGCGGCGGCTTTCTTT. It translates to CASSLVREVAAAFF.

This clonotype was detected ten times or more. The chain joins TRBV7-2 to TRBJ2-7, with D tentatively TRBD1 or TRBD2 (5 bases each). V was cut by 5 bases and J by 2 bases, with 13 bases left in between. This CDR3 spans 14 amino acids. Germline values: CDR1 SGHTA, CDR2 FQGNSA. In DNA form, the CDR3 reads TGTGCCAGCAGCAAAGAGGGGAGAACCTACGAGCAGTACTTC. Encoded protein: CASSKEGRTYEQYF.

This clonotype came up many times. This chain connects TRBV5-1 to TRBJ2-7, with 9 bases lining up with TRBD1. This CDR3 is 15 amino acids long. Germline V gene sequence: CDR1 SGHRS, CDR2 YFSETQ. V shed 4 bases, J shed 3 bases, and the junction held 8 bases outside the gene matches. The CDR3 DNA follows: TGCGCCAGCAGCCACCCCTCGGGACAGGGCTACGAGCAGTACTTC. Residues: CASSHPSGQGYEQYF.

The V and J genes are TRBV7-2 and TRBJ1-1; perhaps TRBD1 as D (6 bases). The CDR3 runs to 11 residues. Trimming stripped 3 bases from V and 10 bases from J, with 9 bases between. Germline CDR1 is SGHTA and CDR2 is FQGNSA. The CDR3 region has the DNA TGTGCCAGCAGCTTGCGGGGGCTAGCTTTCTTT. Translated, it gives CASSLRGLAFF.

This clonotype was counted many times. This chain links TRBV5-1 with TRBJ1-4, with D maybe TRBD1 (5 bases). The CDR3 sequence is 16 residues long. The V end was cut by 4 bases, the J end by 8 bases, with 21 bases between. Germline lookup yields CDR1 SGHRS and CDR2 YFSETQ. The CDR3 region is CASSGGEGRFTEKLFF. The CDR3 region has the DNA TGCGCCAGCAGCGGTGGGGAGGGACGATTTACCGAAAAACTGTTTTTT.

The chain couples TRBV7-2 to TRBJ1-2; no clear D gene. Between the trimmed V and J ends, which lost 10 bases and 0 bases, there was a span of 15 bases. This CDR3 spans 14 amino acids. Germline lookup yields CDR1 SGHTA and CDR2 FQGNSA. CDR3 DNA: TGTGCCACCGCCTCCGGTGGGACTAACTATGGCTACACCTTC. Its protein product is CATASGGTNYGYTF.

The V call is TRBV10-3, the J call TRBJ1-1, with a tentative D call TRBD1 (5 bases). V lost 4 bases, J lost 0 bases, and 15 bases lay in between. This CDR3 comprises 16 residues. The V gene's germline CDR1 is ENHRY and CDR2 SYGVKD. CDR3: CAISAWGDGVNTEAFF. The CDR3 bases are TGTGCCATCAGTGCCTGGGGCGATGGGGTGAACACTGAAGCTTTCTTT.

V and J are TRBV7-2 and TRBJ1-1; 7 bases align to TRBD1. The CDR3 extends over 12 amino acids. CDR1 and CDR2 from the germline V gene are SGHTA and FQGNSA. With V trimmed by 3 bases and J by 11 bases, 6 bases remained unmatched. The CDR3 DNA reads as TGTGCCAGCAGCTTTAGCCAGGGGGTGGCTTTCTTT. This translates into CASSFSQGVAFF.

The CDR3: CASSFAPTRYEQYF. DNA for the CDR3: TGTGCCAGCAGCTTTGCCCCGACTAGATACGAGCAGTACTTC. V is TRBV11-2 and J is TRBJ2-7; tentatively, D is TRBD2 (6 bases). The CDR3 sequence is 14 residues long. CDR1 is SGHAT and CDR2 is FQNNGV in the germline V gene. Trimming pared 3 bases from V and 4 bases from J, leaving 13 bases between.

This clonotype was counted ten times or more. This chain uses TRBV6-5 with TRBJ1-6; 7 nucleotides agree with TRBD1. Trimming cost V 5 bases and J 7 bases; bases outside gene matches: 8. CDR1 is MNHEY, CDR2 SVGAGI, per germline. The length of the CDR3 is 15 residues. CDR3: CASSTTGDPNSPLHF. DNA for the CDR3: TGTGCCAGCAGTACTACAGGGGACCCCAATTCACCCCTCCACTTT.

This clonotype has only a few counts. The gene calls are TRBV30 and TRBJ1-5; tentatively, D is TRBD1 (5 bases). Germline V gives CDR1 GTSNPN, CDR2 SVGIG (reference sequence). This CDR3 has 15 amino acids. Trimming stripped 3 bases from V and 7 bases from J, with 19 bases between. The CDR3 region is CAWSPHSRGRQPQHF. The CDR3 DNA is TGTGCCTGGAGCCCACATTCGAGGGGCCGGCAGCCCCAGCATTTT.

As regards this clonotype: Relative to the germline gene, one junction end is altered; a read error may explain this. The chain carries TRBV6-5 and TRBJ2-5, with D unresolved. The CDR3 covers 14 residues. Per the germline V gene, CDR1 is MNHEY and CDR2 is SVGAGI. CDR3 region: CAISARSNEETQYF. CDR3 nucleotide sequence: TGTGCCATCAGTGCTAGGTCGAACGAAGAGACCCAGTACTTC.

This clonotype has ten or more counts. In DNA, the CDR3 is TGCAGTGCTAGAGATTTAGGCGGCGGAGATAATTCACCCCTCCACTTT. Translating gives CSARDLGGGDNSPLHF. The chain has TRBV20-1 and TRBJ1-6; D call uncertain. This CDR3 has 16 residues. Germline assignment: CDR1 DFQATT and CDR2 SNEGSKA (reference sequence). Deletions cut 0 bases from V and 5 bases from J, with 14 bases between.

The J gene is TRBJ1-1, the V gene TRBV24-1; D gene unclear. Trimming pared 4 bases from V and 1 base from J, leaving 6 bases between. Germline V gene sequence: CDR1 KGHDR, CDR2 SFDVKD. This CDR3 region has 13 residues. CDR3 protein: CATSERQNTEAFF. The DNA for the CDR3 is TGTGCCACCAGTGAACGACAGAACACTGAAGCTTTCTTT.

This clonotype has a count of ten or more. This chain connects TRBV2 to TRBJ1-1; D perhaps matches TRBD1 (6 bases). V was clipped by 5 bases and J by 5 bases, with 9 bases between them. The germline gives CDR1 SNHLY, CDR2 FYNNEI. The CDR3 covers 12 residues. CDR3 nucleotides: TGTGCCAGCAGTAACAGGGTTACTGAAGCTTTCTTT. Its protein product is CASSNRVTEAFF.

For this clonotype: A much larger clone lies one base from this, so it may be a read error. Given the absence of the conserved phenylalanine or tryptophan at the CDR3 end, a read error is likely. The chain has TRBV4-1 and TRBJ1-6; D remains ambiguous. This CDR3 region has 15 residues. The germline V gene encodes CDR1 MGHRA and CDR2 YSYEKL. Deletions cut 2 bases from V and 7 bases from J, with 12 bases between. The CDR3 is CASSQRQDPNSPLHL. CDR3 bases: TGCGCCAGCAGCCAACGACAAGACCCCAATTCACCCCTCCACCTT.

CDR3 DNA: TGTGCCAGCGCCGAACAGGGGAAAGCTTTCTTT. Its translation: CASAEQGKAFF. The J gene is TRBJ1-1, the V gene TRBV7-3; 7 bases line up with TRBD1. Germline lookup yields CDR1 SGHTA and CDR2 FQGTGA. The CDR3 sequence is 11 residues long. V shed 8 bases, J shed 9 bases, and the junction held 6 bases outside the gene matches.